These 3 T cell receptor beta chains were sequenced from one sample in a study of neoadjuvant anti-PD-1 for oral cavity cancer. Time point: after neoadjuvant nivolumab, at surgical resection. Profiled with immunoSEQ multiplex PCR; TCRdb holds only in-frame clones, not every one. The sample has 20,000 to 25,000 clones, around 45% seen once. The sequences come from tumor tissue, collected after nivolumab (anti-PD-1) treatment. These receptors were obtained from a person between 35 and 79 years old with oral cavity squamous cell carcinoma.

This rearrangement joins TRBV7-2 to TRBJ2-2; D not resolved. In germline, CDR1 is SGHTA, CDR2 FQGNSA. V gave up 2 bases and J gave up 1 base, with 8 bases separating them. This CDR3 spans 15 amino acids. The CDR3 bases are TGTGCCAGCAGCTTACGTGGGCTGAACACCGGGGAGCTGTTTTTT. Amino acid sequence: CASSLRGLNTGELFF.

The chain has TRBV21-1 and TRBJ2-7; whether TRBD2, the table's D call, matches the DNA was not checked. TRBV21-1 is assigned pseudogene status. This CDR3 spans 12 amino acids. In DNA form, the CDR3 reads TGTGCCAGCTTGCTAGGTTCAGCCGAGCAGTACTTC. It specifies CASLLGSAEQYF.

This clone was counted ten times or more. The rearrangement joins TRBV2 to TRBJ2-5; 11 positions agree with TRBD1. Trimming cost V 3 bases and J 2 bases; bases outside gene matches: 2. Looked up from germline, CDR1 is SNHLY and CDR2 is FYNNEI. CDR3 size: 15 residues. The CDR3 bases are TGTGCCAGCAGTGACCGGGACAGGGGGCAAGAGACCCAGTACTTC. Translating gives CASSDRDRGQETQYF.